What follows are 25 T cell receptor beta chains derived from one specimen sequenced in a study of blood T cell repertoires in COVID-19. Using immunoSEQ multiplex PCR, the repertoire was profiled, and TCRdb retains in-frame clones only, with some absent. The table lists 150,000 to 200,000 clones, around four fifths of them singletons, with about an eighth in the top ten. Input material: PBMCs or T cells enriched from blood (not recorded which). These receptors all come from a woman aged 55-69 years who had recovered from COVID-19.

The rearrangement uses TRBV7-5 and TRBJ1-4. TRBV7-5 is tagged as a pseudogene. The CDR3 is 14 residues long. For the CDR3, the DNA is TGTGCCAGAAGCTTAAGAATTCGGGGTGAAAAACTGTTTTTT. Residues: CARSLRIRGEKLFF.

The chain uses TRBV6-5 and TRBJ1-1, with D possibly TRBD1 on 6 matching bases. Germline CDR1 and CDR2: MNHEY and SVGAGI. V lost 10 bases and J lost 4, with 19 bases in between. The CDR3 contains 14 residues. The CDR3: CATQGRVLITEAFF. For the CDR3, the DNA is TGTGCCACCCAGGGGCGGGTATTAATCACTGAAGCTTTCTTT.

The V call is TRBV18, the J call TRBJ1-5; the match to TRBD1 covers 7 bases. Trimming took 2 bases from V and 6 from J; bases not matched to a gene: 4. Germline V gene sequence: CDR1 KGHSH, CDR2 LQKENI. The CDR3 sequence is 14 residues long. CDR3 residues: CASSPGTASQPQHF. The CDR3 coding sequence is TGTGCCAGCTCACCAGGGACAGCCAGTCAGCCCCAGCATTTT.

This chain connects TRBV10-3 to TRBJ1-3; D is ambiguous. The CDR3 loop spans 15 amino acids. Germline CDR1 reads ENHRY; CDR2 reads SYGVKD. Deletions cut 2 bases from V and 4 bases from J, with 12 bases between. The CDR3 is CAISEGSGLGNTIYF. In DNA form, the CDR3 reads TGTGCCATCAGTGAGGGATCCGGGTTGGGAAACACCATATATTTT.

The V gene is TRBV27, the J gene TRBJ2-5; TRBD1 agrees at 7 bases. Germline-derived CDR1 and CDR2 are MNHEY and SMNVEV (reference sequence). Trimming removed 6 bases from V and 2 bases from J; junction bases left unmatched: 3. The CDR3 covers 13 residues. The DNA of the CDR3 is TGTGCCAGCAGGGGACAGTTTCAAGAGACCCAGTACTTC. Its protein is CASRGQFQETQYF.

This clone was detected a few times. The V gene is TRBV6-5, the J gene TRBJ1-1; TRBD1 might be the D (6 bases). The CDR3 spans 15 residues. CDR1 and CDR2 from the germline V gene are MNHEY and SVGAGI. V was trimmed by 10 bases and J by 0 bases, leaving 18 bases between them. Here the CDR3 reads CATATGYLMNTEAFF. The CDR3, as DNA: TGTGCCACCGCGACAGGTTACCTCATGAACACTGAAGCTTTCTTT.

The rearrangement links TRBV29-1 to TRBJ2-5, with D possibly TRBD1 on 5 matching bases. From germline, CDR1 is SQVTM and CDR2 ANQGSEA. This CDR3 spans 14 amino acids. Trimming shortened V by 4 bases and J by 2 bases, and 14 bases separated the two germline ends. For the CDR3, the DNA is TGCAGCGTTGGAACCCTCGCAGGGCAAGAGACCCAGTACTTC. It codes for CSVGTLAGQETQYF.

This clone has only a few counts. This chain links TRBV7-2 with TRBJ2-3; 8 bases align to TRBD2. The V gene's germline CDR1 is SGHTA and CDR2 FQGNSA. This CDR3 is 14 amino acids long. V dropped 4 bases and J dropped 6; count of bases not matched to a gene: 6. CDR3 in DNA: TGTGCCAGCAGCTGGATGAGCGGGAGTGATACGCAGTATTTT. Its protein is CASSWMSGSDTQYF.

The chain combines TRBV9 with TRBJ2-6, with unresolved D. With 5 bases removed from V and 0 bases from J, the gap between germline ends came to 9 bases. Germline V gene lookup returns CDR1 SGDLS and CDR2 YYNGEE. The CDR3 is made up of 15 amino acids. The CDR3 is CASSATTSGANVLTF. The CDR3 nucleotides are TGTGCCAGCAGTGCTACTACCTCTGGGGCCAACGTCCTGACTTTC.

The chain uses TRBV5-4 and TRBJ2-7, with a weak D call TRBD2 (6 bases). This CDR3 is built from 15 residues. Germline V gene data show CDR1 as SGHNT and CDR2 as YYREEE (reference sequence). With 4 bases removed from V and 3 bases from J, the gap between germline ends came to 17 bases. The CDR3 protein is CASSVGGDSRYEQYF. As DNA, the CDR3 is TGTGCCAGCAGCGTGGGGGGTGACAGCCGCTACGAGCAGTACTTC.

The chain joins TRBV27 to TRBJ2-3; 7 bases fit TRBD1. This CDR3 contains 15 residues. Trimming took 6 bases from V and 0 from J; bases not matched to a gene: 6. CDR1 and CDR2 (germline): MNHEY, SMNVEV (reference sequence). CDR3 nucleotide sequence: TGTGCCAGCAGGCCGGACAGGACTAGCACAGATACGCAGTATTTT. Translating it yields CASRPDRTSTDTQYF.

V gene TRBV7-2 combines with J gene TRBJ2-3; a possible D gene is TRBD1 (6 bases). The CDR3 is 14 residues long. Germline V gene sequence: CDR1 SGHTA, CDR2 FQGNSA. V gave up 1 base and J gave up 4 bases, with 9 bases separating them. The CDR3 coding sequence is TGTGCCAGCAGCTTAGAGGGGGAAGCAGATACGCAGTATTTT. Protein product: CASSLEGEADTQYF. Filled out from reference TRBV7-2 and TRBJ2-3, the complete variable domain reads GAGVSQSPSNKVTEKGKDVELRCDPISGHTALYWYRQSLGQGLEFLIYFQGNSAPDKSGLPSDRFSAERTGGSVSTLTIQRTQQEDSAVYLCASSLEGEADTQYFGPGTRLTVL.

CDR3: CASSPLDQRGTEAFF. The CDR3 region has the DNA TGTGCCAGCAGTCCCCTGGACCAACGGGGAACTGAAGCTTTCTTT. The chain joins TRBV6-2 or TRBV6-3 to TRBJ1-1, with D unresolved. The CDR3 loop spans 15 amino acids. Looked up from germline, CDR1 is MNHEY and CDR2 is SVGEGT. V shed 5 bases and J shed 5 bases, with 18 bases lying between them.

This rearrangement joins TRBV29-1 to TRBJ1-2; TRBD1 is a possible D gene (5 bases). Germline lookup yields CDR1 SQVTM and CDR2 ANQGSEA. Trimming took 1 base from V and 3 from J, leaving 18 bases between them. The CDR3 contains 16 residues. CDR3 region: CSVEAQGYSAHYGYTF. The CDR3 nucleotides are TGCAGCGTTGAAGCCCAGGGATACTCTGCGCACTATGGCTACACCTTC.

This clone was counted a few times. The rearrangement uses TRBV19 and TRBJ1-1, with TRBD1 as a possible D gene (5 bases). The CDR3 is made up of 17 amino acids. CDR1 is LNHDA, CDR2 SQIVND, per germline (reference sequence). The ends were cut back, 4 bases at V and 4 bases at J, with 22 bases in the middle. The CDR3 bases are TGTGCCAGTAGTACAGGCGGATTAGAGCGGGGGATCACTGAAGCTTTCTTT. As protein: CASSTGGLERGITEAFF.

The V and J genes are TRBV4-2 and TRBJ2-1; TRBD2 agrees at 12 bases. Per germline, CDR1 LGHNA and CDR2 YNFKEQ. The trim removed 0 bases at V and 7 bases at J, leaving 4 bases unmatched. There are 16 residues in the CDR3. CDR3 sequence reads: CASSQDLAGGRNEQFF. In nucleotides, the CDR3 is TGTGCCAGCAGCCAAGATCTAGCGGGAGGGAGGAATGAGCAGTTCTTC.

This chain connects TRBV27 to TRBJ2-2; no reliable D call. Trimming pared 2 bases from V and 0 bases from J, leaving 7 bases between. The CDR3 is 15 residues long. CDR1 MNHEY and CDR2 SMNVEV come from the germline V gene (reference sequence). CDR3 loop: CASSLGGTNTGELFF. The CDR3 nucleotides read TGTGCCAGCAGTTTAGGCGGAACGAACACCGGGGAGCTGTTTTTT.

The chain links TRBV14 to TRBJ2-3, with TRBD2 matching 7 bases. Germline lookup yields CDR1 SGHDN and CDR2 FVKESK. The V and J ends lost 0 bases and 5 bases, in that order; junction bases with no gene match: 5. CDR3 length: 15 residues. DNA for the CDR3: TGTGCCAGCAGCCAAGAGGGCTGGGGGGGAGATACGCAGTATTTT. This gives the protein CASSQEGWGGDTQYF.

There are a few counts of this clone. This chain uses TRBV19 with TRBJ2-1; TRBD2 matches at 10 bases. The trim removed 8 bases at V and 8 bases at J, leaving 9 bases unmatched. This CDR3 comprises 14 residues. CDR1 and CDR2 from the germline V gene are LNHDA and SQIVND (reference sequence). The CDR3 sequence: CASQASGRKHEQFF. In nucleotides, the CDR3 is TGTGCCAGTCAGGCTAGCGGGAGAAAGCATGAGCAGTTCTTC. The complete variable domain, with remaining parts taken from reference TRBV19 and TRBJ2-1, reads DGGITQSPKYLFRKEGQNVTLSCEQNLNHDAMYWYRQDPGQGLRLIYYSQIVNDFQKGDIAEGYSVSREKKESFPLTVTSAQKNPTAFYLCASQASGRKHEQFFGPGTRLTVL.

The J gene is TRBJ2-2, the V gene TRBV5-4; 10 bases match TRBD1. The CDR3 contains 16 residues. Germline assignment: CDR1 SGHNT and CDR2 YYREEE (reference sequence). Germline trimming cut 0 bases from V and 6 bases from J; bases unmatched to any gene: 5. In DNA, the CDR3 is TGTGCCAGCAGCTTGGGGGGACAGGGGATGGCCGGGGAGCTGTTTTTT. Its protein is CASSLGGQGMAGELFF.

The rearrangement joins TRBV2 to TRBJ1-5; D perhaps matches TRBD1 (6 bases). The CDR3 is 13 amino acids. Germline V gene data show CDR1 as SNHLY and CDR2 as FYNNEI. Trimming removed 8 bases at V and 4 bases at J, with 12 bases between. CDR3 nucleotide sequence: TGTGCCAGCCGGGGGGCAGGGAATCAGCCCCAGCATTTT. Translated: CASRGAGNQPQHF.

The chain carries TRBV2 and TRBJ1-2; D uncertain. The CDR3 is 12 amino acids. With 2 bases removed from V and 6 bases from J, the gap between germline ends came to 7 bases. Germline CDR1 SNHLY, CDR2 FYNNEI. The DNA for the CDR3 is TGTGCCAGCAGTGAATCCCTAGATGGCTACACCTTC. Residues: CASSESLDGYTF. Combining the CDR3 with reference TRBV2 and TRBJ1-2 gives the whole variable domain EPEVTQTPSHQVTQMGQEVILRCVPISNHLYFYWYRQILGQKVEFLVSFYNNEISEKSEIFDDQFSVERPDGSNFTLKIRSTKLEDSAMYFCASSESLDGYTFGSGTRLTVV.

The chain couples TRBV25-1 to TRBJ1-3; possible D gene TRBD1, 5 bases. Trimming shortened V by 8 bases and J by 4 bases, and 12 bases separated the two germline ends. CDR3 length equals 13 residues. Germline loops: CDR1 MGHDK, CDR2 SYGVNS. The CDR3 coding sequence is TGTGCCAGCTCATCAAACAGGGGAAACACCATATATTTT. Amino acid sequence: CASSSNRGNTIYF.

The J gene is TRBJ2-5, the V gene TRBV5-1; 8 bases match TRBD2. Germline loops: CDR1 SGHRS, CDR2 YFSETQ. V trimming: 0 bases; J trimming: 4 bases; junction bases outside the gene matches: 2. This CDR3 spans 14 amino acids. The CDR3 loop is CASSLATSGETQYF. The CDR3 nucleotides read TGCGCCAGCAGCTTGGCCACTAGCGGAGAGACCCAGTACTTC.

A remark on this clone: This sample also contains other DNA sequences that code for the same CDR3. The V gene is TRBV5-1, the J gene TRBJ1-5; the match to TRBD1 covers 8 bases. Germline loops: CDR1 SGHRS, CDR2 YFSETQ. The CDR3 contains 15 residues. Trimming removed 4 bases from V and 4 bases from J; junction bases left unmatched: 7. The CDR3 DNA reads TGCGCCAGCAGCCTAGACGGACAGGGAAATCAGCCCCAGCATTTT. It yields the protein CASSLDGQGNQPQHF.